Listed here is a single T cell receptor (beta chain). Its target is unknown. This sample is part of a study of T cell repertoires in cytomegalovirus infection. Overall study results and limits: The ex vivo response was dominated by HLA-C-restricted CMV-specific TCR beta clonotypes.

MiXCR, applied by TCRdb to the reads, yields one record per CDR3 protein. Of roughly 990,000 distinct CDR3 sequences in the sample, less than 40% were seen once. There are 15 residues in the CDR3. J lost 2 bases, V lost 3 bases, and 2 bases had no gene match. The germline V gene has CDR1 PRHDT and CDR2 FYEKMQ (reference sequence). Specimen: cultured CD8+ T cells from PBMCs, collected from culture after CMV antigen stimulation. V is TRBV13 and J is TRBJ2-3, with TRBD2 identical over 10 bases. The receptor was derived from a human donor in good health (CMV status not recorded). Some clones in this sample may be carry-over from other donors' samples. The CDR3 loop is CASSFGLAVTDTQYF. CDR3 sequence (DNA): TGTGCCAGCAGCTTTGGACTAGCGGTCACAGATACGCAGTATTTT. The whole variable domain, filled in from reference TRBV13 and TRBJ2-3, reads AAGVIQSPRHLIKEKRETATLKCYPIPRHDTVYWYQQGPGQDPQFLISFYEKMQSDKGSIPDRFSAQQFSDYHSELNMSSLELGDSALYFCASSFGLAVTDTQYFGPGTRLTVL.